These T cell receptor beta chains were read from a single sample in a study of blood T cell repertoires in COVID-19. TCRdb's table, derived via immunoSEQ multiplex PCR, lists solely in-frame clones and lacks some. This table holds about 180,000 clones, approximately 86% found once. Sequenced sample: peripheral blood. All receptors come from a man aged 45-65 years with active or convalescent COVID-19. CDR3s include the opening cysteine and the closing phenylalanine or tryptophan. A D gene is named only where the DNA matches it firmly. Clone size is given for some rows only: seen once, a few or many times, or a class if the clone is expanded.

TRBJ2-1	TRBV6-1	TRBD1	-	TGTGCCAGCAGTGTATCCCCTCTGACAGGGAGCTCCTACAATGAGCAGTTCTTC	CASSVSPLTGSSYNEQFF
TRBJ2-7	TRBV4-2	TRBD2	-	TGTGCCAGCAGCCAAGCCGGGACTAGCGACTACGAGCAGTACTTC	CASSQAGTSDYEQYF
TRBJ1-2	TRBV28	TRBD1	-	TGTGCCAGCAGCCATCTACCGGGACAGGGCGGAGATGGCTACACCTTC	CASSHLPGQGGDGYTF
TRBJ1-5	TRBV24-1	-	-	TGTGCCACCAGTGATTTAGGGGCCGGCCAGATTAGCAATCAGCCCCAGCATTTT	CATSDLGAGQISNQPQHF
TRBJ2-7	TRBV2	TRBD1	once	TGTGCCAGCAGAGCAACAGGGGTGGGAGAGCAGTACTTC	CASRATGVGEQYF
TRBJ2-4	TRBV28	TRBD1	-	TGTGCCAGCAGTTCCCCCGGGACAGGGGGTTTAGCCAAAAACATTCAGTACTTC	CASSSPGTGGLAKNIQYF
TRBJ1-2	TRBV28	-	-	TGTGCCAGCAGTTCCGGGGGGTCGGACTATGGCTACACCTTC	CASSSGGSDYGYTF
TRBJ2-7	TRBV6-1	-	-	TGTGCCAGCAGTGAATCAGTGAACTACGAGCAGTACTTC	CASSESVNYEQYF
TRBJ2-3	TRBV7-3	-	-	TGTGCCAGCAGCTTAATTAGAACAGATACGCAGTATTTT	CASSLIRTDTQYF
TRBJ2-5	TRBV7-9	TRBD1	-	TGTGCCAGCAGCCGACAGGGGGGAGGAGAGACCCAGTACTTC	CASSRQGGGETQYF
TRBJ2-3	TRBV7-2	-	-	TGTGCCAGCAGCTTACGGACAAGCACAGATACGCAGTATTTT	CASSLRTSTDTQYF
TRBJ1-2	TRBV14	-	-	TGTGCCAGCAGCCGTGAGACTACTAACTATGGCTACACCTTC	CASSRETTNYGYTF
TRBJ2-1	TRBV5-1	TRBD1	-	TGCGCCAGCAGCTTAGGGGGCAGGTACAATGAGCAGTTCTTC	CASSLGGRYNEQFF
TRBJ1-2	TRBV7-9	-	-	TGTGCCAGCAGCGAAAGAGAGAATAATGGCTACACCTTC	CASSERENNGYTF
TRBJ1-2	TRBV25-1	-	-	TGTGCCAGCAGTGACGGTGGTGGCTACACCTTC	CASSDGGGYTF
TRBJ2-2	TRBV6-5	TRBD2	-	TGTGCCAGCAGGCGGACTAGCGGGAGTTCCGGGGAGCTGTTTTTT	CASRRTSGSSGELFF
TRBJ1-1	TRBV7-2	-	-	TGTGCCAGCAGCTTATTACGGGGAACTGAAGCTTTCTTT	CASSLLRGTEAFF
TRBJ1-4	TRBV4-3	-	-	TGCGCCAGCAGCCAAGATTTGGAGGAAAAACTGTTTTTT	CASSQDLEEKLFF
TRBJ2-7	TRBV14	TRBD1	-	TGTGCCAGCAGCCAACTTAACCGGGACAGGGGGTACGAGCAGTACTTC	CASSQLNRDRGYEQYF
TRBJ1-1	TRBV12-5	TRBD1	-	TGTGCTAGTGGTTCGGGACAGTACACTGAAGCTTTCTTT	CASGSGQYTEAFF
TRBJ2-7	TRBV2	TRBD2	few	TGTGCCAGCAGCAGACTAGCGTCGTCCTACGAGCAGTACTTC	CASSRLASSYEQYF
TRBJ2-5	TRBV2	-	once	TGTGCCAGCAGGTCAACAGGGAGTTGGGAGACCCAGTACTTC	CASRSTGSWETQYF
TRBJ1-5	TRBV21-1	-	few	TGTGCCAGCAGCCACTACCCGGATAAGGCGACAGGGGGAACCCATAGCAATCAGCCCCAGCATTTT	CASSHYPDKATGGTHSNQPQHF
TRBJ1-2	TRBV5-4	TRBD1	once	TGTGCCAGCAGCCCGACAGGGGGCAGGTATGGCTACACCTTC	CASSPTGGRYGYTF
TRBJ2-5	TRBV24-1	TRBD2	-	TGTGCCACCAGCGAGGGAGGGAGCCAAGAGACCCAGTACTTC	CATSEGGSQETQYF
TRBJ1-3	TRBV12-3/TRBV12-4	TRBD1	-	TGTGCCAGCAGTGGGACAGTTGGAAACACCATATATTTT	CASSGTVGNTIYF
TRBJ2-5	TRBV28	TRBD2	-	TGTGCCAGCAGTTTTTCACTAGCGGACCAAGAGACCCAGTACTTC	CASSFSLADQETQYF
TRBJ2-3	TRBV27	TRBD2	once	TGTGCCAGCAGTTTTCAAGCGGGGGCAAGAGATACGCAGTATTTT	CASSFQAGARDTQYF
TRBJ1-5	TRBV3-1/TRBV3-2	-	-	TGTGCCAGCAGCCAAACTTCCAGCGGGGGGCGCCATCAGCCCCAGCATTTT	CASSQTSSGGRHQPQHF
TRBJ1-5	TRBV19	-	-	TGTGCCAGTAGTACCTCGGTGGGCAATCAGCCCCAGCATTTT	CASSTSVGNQPQHF
TRBJ2-5	TRBV12-5	-	-	TGTGCTAGTGGCCACAGGGCCCAAGAGACCCAGTACTTC	CASGHRAQETQYF
TRBJ1-3	TRBV28	-	-	TGTGCCGTATGGAATGGAGGCTCTGGAAACACCATATATTTT	CAVWNGGSGNTIYF